Below, one T cell receptor (beta chain) is given with its context. Its target is unknown. The method was immunoSEQ multiplex PCR; TCRdb's version includes in-frame clones alone and lacks a portion of them. This table holds 130,000 or so clones, about 90% found once. These data are taken from a study of cytomegalovirus exposure and HLA in healthy donors. Study-level results: TCR beta chains numbering about 160 were designated cytomegalovirus-associated. A few CMV-associated chains were confirmed in vitro to be specific for CMV antigens.

The CDR3 has 15 residues. Looked up from germline, CDR1 is SGHNT and CDR2 is YYREEE (reference sequence). V shed 5 bases and J shed 2 bases, with 14 bases lying between them. The study drew the donors from its approximately 110-subject validation cohort, separate from the approximately 690-subject first cohort. This chain uses TRBV5-4 with TRBJ1-5; unclear D gene. The TCR sequence derives from a woman aged 30 to 39 in good health and CMV-seropositive. Specimen: PBMCs. The CDR3 protein is CASSPPVGGNQPQHF. CDR3 DNA sequence: TGTGCCAGCAGTCCGCCGGTCGGGGGCAATCAGCCCCAGCATTTT.